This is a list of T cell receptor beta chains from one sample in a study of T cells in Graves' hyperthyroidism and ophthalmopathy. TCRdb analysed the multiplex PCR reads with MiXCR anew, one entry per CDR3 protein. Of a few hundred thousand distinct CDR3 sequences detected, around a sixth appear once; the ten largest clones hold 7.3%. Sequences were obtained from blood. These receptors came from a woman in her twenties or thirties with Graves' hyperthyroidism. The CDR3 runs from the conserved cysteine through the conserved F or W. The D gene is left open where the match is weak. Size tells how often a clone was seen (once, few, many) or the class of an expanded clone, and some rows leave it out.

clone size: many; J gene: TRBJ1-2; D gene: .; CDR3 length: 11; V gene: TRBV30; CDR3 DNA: TGTGCCTGGAGTGTGGGGGGTGGCTACACCTTC; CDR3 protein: CAWSVGGGYTF
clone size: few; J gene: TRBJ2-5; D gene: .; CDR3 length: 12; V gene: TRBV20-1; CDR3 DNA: TGCAGTGCCCCGGGAACCCAAGAGACCCAGTACTTC; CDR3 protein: CSAPGTQETQYF
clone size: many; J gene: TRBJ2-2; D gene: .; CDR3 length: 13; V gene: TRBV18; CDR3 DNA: TGTGCCAGCTCACCCCGAAGAACCGGGGAGCTGTTTTTT; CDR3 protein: CASSPRRTGELFF
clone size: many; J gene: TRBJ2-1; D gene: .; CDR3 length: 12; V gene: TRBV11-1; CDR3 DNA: TGTGCCAGCAGCAAACAGGGCAATGAGCAGTTCTTC; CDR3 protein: CASSKQGNEQFF
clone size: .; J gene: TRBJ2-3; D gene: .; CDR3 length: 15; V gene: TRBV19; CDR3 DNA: TGTGCCAGCGAAGGGCCGACAGGAGCTGCAGATACGCAGTATTTT; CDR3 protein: CASEGPTGAADTQYF
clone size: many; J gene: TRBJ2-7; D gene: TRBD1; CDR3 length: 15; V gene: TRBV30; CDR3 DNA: TGTGCCTGGGCCCGACACGGGACAGGGGCCAACGAGCAGTACTTC; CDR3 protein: CAWARHGTGANEQYF
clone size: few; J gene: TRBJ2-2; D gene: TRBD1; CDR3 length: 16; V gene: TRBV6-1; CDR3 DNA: TGTGCCAGCAGCCTACCGGGACAGGGTCGCACCGGGGAGCTGTTTTTT; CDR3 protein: CASSLPGQGRTGELFF
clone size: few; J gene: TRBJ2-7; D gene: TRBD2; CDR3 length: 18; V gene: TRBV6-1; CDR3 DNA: TGTGCCAGCACCCTTGGTTTGGGGACTAGCGGGATTTTGTTCGAGCAGTACTTC; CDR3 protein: CASTLGLGTSGILFEQYF
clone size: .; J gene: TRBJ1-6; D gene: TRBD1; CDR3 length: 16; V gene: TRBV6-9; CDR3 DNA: TGTGCCAGCAGTTACCTCGGGACAGGGCTGAATTCACCCCTCCACTTT; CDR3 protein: CASSYLGTGLNSPLHF
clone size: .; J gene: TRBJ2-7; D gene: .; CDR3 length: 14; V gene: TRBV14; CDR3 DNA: TGTGCCAGCAGCCAAGATCGTACAGGTCCTGTGCAGTACTTC; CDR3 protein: CASSQDRTGPVQYF
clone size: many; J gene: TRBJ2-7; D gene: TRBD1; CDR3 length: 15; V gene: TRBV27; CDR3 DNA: TGTGCCAGCAGTCCCGGGACAGGCGAATTTTACGAGCAGTACTTC; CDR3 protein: CASSPGTGEFYEQYF
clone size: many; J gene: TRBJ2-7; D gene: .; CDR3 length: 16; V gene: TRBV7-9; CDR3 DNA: TGTGCCAGCAGCTTATGGGCAGCCGTTAGCTCCTACGAGCAGTACTTC; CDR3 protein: CASSLWAAVSSYEQYF
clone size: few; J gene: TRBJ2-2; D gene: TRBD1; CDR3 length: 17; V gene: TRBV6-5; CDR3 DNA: TGTGCCAGCAGTTACTCCAGGGGGTTAGATCTGACCAGGGAGCTGTTTTTT; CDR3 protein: CASSYSRGLDLTRELFF
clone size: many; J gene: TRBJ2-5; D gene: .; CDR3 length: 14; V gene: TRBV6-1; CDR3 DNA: TGTGCCAGCAGCCCCCGGACCGCCTCAGAGACCCAGTACTTC; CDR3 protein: CASSPRTASETQYF
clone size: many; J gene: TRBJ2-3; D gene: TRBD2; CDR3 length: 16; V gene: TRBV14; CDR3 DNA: TGTGCCAGCAGCTTGATAGCGGGAGGGAGCACAGATACGCAGTATTTT; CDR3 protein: CASSLIAGGSTDTQYF
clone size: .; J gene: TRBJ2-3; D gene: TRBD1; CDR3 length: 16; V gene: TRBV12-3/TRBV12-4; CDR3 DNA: TGTGCCAGCAGTTCACAGGGGGCAGTTCGCACAGATACGCAGTATTTT; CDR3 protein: CASSSQGAVRTDTQYF
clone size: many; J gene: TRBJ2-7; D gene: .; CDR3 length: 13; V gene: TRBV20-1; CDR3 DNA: TGCAGTGCTAGAGATTCTACAGCCTACGAGCAGTACTTC; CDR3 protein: CSARDSTAYEQYF
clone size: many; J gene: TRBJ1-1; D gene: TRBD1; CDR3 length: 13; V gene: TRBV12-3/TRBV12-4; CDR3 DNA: TGTGCCAGCAGTTCCGGGACAGGGACCAAAGCTTTCTTT; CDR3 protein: CASSSGTGTKAFF
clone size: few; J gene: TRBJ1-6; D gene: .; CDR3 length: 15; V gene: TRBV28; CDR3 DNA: TGTGCCAGCAGCCTGGGACATCTTAATAATTCACCCCTCCACTTT; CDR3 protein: CASSLGHLNNSPLHF
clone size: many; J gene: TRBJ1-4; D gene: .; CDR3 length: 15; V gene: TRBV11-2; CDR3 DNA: TGTGCCAGCAGCCTGTTAACAACTACTAATGAAAAACTGTTTTTT; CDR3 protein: CASSLLTTTNEKLFF
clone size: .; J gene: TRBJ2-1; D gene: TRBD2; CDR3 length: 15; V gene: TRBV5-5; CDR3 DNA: TGTGCCAGCAGCTTGGTGTTAGCGGGACCCAATGAGCAGTTCTTC; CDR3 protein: CASSLVLAGPNEQFF
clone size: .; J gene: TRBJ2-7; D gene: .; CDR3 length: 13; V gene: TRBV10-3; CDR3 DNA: TGTGCCATCCGGGACCAAGCGCCCTACAAGCAGTACTTC; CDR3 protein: CAIRDQAPYKQYF
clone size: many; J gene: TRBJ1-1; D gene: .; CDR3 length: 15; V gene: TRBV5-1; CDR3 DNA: TGCGCCAGCAGCTGGGGGGCCGGGGCGAACACTGAAGCTTTCTTT; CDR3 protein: CASSWGAGANTEAFF
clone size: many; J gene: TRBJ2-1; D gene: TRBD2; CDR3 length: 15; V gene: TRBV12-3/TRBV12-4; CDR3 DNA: TGTGCCAGCAGTTTCCGAACGGGGACTAGCAATGAGCAGTTCTTC; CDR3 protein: CASSFRTGTSNEQFF